The rows below give T cell receptor beta chains drawn from one sample of a study of control samples from healthy donors and cancer patients. Repertoires were generated with immunoSEQ multiplex PCR, while TCRdb's copy carries only in-frame clones and drops some. The sample holds 75,000 to 95,000 clones, 80% to 95% seen once. Sequencing input: blood. The origin of the receptors is a woman aged 25 to 39 in good health. CDR3s include the opening cysteine and the closing phenylalanine or tryptophan. The D gene is left open where the match is weak. Size is omitted from some rows. Given values are once, few, many or a class for expanded clones.

CASSQGFPSYEQYF TGTGCCAGCAGCCAAGGATTCCCCTCCTACGAGCAGTACTTC NA NA 14 TRBJ2-7 TRBV3-1/TRBV3-2
CASSLFYGGGALEQYF TGCGCCAGCAGCTTGTTTTACGGCGGGGGGGCCCTCGAGCAGTACTTC NA TRBD2 16 TRBJ2-7 TRBV5-1
CASSWVGGGELFF TGTGCCAGCAGTTGGGTGGGTGGCGGGGAGCTGTTTTTT NA NA 13 TRBJ2-2 TRBV6-5
CASSLTGNQPQHF TGTGCCAGCAGTCTTACAGGGAATCAGCCCCAGCATTTT once NA 13 TRBJ1-5 TRBV27
CASSRVTWDTGELFF TGTGCCAGCAGCCGAGTCACTTGGGACACCGGGGAGCTGTTTTTT NA NA 15 TRBJ2-2 TRBV3-1/TRBV3-2
CASSYSTGMVTEAFF TGTGCCAGCAGTTACTCGACGGGAATGGTGACTGAAGCTTTCTTT once NA 15 TRBJ1-1 TRBV6-5
CASSQFSGERGYTF TGTGCCAGCAGCCAATTCTCAGGGGAGAGAGGCTACACCTTC NA NA 14 TRBJ1-2 TRBV16
CASSLMGLGDTGELFF TGTGCCAGCAGTTTAATGGGACTAGGGGACACCGGGGAGCTGTTTTTT NA TRBD2 16 TRBJ2-2 TRBV27
CASSTPASGDEQYF TGTGCCAGCAGTACCCCCGCTAGCGGGGACGAGCAGTACTTC NA TRBD2 14 TRBJ2-7 TRBV6-6
CSASWTEAYNEQFF TGCAGCGCATCATGGACCGAAGCCTACAATGAGCAGTTCTTC NA NA 14 TRBJ2-1 TRBV29-1
CASSLGLSRGFEAFF TGCGCCAGCAGCTTGGGCCTGAGCCGGGGGTTTGAAGCTTTCTTT NA NA 15 TRBJ1-1 TRBV5-1
CASSYSSNEQFF TGTGCCAGCAGTTACTCATCCAATGAGCAGTTCTTC once NA 12 TRBJ2-1 TRBV6-6
CASSRLTSSYEQYF TGTGCCAGTAGTCGACTGACTAGCTCCTACGAGCAGTACTTC NA NA 14 TRBJ2-7 TRBV19
CASSDSPGGQPQHF TGTGCCAGCAGTGACTCGCCCGGGGGCCAGCCCCAGCATTTT NA NA 14 TRBJ1-5 TRBV6-4
CASSLSSGTSGSSTDTQYF TGTGCCAGCAGTCTTTCTTCCGGGACTAGCGGTTCTAGCACAGATACGCAGTATTTT NA TRBD2 19 TRBJ2-3 TRBV6-6
CASSPGQPNEKLFF TGTGCCAGCAGTCCGGGACAGCCTAATGAAAAACTGTTTTTT NA TRBD1 14 TRBJ1-4 TRBV6-5
CASSPGARGETQYF TGTGCCAGCAGCCCGGGAGCGAGGGGAGAGACCCAGTACTTC NA NA 14 TRBJ2-5 TRBV7-6
CASSLSWTANYGYTF TGTGCCAGCAGCTTAAGTTGGACAGCTAACTATGGCTACACCTTC NA NA 15 TRBJ1-2 TRBV11-2
CASSETTSGGAGRETQYF TGTGCCAGCAGTGAAACAACTAGCGGGGGGGCCGGAAGGGAGACCCAGTACTTC NA TRBD2 18 TRBJ2-5 TRBV6-1
CAIEGEASYNEQFF TGTGCCATCGAGGGGGAGGCTAGCTACAATGAGCAGTTCTTC once NA 14 TRBJ2-1 TRBV10-3
CASREYSSSPLHF TGTGCCAGTCGGGAATATTCGAGCTCACCCCTCCACTTT once NA 13 TRBJ1-6 TRBV27
CATSQWKGYQETQYF TGTGCCACCAGCCAGTGGAAGGGGTACCAAGAGACCCAGTACTTC NA NA 15 TRBJ2-5 TRBV15
CASSLAGPNTEAFF TGTGCCAGCAGCTTAGCAGGGCCGAACACTGAAGCTTTCTTT NA NA 14 TRBJ1-1 TRBV7-9
CASSYRNEKLFF TGTGCCAGCAGTTACAGGAATGAAAAACTGTTTTTT once NA 12 TRBJ1-4 TRBV6-6
CASGLQWANEKLFF TGTGCTAGTGGTTTGCAATGGGCTAATGAAAAACTGTTTTTT NA NA 14 TRBJ1-4 TRBV12-5
CASSLSGETYGYTF TGTGCCAGCAGTTTATCGGGGGAAACCTATGGCTACACCTTC NA NA 14 TRBJ1-2 TRBV28